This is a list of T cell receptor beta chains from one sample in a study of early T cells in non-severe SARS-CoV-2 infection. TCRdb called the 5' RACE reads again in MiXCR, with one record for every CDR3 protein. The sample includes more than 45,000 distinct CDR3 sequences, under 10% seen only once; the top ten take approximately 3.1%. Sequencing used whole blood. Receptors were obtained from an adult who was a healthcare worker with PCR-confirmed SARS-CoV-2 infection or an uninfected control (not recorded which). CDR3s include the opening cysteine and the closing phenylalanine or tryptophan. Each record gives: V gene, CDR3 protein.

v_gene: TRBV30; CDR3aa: CAWSTTQGIKIF
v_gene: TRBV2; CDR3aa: CASRDLLPGLDNEQFF
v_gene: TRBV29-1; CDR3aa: CSVTLGLAGGPDEQYF
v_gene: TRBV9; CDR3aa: CASSVAAGPTYEQYF
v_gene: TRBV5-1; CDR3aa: CASRLTGEEAFF
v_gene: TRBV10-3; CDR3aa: CAISDSGLAGGNEQFF
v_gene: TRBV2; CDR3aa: CASSAQGSTDTQYF
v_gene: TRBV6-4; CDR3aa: CASSPGTGDYGYTF
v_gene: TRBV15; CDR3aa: CATSRGGSGRTTDTQYF
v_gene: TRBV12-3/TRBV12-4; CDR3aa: CASSFGLAGTTDTQYF
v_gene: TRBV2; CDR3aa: CASRMGDGYTF
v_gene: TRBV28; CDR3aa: CASRPRGGGRPNEQFF
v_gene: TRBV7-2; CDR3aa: CASSLVLAGGDNEQFF
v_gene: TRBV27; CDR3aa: CASSFGSNEQFF
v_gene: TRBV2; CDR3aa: CASSETTSEYNEQFF
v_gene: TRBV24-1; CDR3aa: CATSDSANTGELFF
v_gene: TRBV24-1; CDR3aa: CATSRDTYTEAFF
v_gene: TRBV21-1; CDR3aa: CASSKEGEKLFF
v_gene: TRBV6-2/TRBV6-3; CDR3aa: CASSQGAAGNQPQHF
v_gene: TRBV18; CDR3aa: CASSPGRFGELFF
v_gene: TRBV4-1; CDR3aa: CASSRLGTSGDFYNEQFF
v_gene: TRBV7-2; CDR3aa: CATQRSPGTPSGYTF
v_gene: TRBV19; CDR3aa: CAPAPRGHSGANVLTF
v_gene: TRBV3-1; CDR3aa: CASSQGRTGTEAFF
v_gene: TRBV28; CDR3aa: CASNSYGAGDSYEQYF
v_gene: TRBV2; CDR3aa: CASRASGSRTDTQYF
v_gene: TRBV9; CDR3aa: CASSPTRGYTGELFF
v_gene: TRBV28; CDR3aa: CASSSPPLAGNQPQHF
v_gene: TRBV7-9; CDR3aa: CASSPRPWASGHSNQPQHF
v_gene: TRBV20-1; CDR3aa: CSAQGQSWTGELFF
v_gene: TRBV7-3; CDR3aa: CASSSGQTSTDTQYF
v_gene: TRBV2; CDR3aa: CASSEADRFLNTGELFF
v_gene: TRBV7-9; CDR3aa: CASSYRDNYGYTF
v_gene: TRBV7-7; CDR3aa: CASSLTGRINTGELFF
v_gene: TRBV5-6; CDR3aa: CASGRGSSGANVLTF
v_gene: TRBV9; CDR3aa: CASRPGGGHTEAFF
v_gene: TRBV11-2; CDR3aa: CASSLSVLNIQYF
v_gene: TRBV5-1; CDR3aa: CASSATPERSYEQYF
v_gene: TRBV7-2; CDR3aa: CASSLGGAGAQTQYF
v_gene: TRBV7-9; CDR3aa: CASSPSEGAEDTQYF